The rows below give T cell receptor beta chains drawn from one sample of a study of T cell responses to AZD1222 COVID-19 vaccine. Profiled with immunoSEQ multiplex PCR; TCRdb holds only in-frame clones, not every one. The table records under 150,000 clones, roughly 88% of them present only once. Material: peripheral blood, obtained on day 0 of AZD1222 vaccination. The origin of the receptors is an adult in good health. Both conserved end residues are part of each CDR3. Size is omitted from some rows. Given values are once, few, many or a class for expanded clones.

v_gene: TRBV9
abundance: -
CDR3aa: CASSVSSSNPLGKLFF

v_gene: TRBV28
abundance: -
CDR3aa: CASSLYGTGDGELFF

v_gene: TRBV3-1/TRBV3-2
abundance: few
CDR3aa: CASSTRLAGGGTQYF

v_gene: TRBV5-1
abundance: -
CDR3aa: CASSEPGDTQYF

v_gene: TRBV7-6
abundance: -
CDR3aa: CASSLGSRSGELFF

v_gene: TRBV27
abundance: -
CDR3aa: CASSSPGLNTEAFF

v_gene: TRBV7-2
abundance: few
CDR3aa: CASSTQQGRTGELFF

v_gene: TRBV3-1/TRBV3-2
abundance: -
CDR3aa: CASSQQPGAYNEQFF

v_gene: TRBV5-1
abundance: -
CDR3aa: CASSWVGTEAFF

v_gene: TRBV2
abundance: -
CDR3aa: CASNQQLGTTFPYTF

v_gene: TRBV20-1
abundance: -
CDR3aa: CSASSGYQETQYF

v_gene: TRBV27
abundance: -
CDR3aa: CASSLRGTGTNGYTF

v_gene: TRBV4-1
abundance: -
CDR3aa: CASSQERGNTIYF

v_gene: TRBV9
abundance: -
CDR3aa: CASSANNEQFF

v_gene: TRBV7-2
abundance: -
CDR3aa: CASSPGSGYTF

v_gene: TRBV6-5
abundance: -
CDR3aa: CASSRPRNTIYF

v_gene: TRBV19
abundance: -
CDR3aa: CASSNKNIQYF

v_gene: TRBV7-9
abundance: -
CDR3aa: CASSPFGSGGSYEQYF

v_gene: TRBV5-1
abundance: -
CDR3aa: CASSLVDRNEKLFF

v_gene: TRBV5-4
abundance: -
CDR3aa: CASSPPSGGVGETQYF

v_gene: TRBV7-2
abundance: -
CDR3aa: CASKSSGGPYNEQFF

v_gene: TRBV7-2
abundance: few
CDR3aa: CASSPNLDDTQYF

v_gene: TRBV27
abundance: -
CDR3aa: CASRRGGGETQYF

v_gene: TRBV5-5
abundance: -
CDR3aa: CASGLPLGYGYTF

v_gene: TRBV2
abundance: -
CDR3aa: CASSIQSMVDTQYF

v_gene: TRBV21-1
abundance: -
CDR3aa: CASSPKALNPGCNSPLHF

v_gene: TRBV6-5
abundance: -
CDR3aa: CASSYSPGYGYTF

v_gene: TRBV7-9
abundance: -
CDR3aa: CASSRSQGISEKLFF

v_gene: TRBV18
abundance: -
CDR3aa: CASSPVGANTGELFF

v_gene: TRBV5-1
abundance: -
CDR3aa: CASSQETQYF

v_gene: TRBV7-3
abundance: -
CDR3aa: CASSLIGTSGGYTQYF

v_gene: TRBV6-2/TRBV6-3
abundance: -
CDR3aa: CASSYWDSRYEQYF

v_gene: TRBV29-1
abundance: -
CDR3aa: CSVGLAGALSSYEQYF

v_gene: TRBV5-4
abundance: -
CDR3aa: CASSSWGQALPSPLHF

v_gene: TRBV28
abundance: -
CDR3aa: CASSALSGELHEQYF

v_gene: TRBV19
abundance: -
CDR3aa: CASRGQGNYGYTF

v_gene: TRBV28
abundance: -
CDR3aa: CASRLSGSNYGYTF

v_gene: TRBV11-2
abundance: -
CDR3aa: CASSLDLVQDEQYF

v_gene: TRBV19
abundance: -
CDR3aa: CASSMGSSVKAFF

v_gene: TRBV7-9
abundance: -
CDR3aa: CASSLAGEGGYTF

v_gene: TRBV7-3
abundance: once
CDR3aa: CASSLVGLEANVLTF

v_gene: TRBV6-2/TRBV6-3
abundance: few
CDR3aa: CASSLNRFLAGGNPSHEQFF

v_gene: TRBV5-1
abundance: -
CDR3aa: CASSLAIWGGNTEAFF

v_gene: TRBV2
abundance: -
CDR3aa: CASSGGSWTGNTIYF

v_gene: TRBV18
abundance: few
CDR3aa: CASSPGRETQYF

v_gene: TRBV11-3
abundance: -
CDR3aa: CASSRGTGTYTGELFF

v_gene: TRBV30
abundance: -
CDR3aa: CAWSPGTPLHF

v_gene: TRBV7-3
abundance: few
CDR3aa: CASSPGRNQPQHF

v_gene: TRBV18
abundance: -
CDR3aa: CASSPTTGTANYGYTF

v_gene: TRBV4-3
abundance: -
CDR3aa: CASSQGVAGGPSTGELFF

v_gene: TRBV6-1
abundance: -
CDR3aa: CASSDNYGYTF

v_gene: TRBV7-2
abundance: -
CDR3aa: CASSPYRDSYEQYF

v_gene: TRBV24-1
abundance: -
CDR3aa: CATSDLPGQGGYTF

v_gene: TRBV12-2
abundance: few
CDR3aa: CASRLTRELFF